The 8 T cell receptor beta chains below were found in one sample sequenced in a study of cytomegalovirus exposure and HLA in healthy donors. The PCR ran on 60 Vbeta and 13 Jbeta primers. Sequencing was performed with immunoSEQ multiplex PCR; in TCRdb, only in-frame clones are kept and a portion is missing. The sample records about 82,000 clones, approximately 69% being singletons. The specimen was PBMCs. These receptors all come from a man aged 25 to 40 in good health and CMV-seropositive.

The V gene is TRBV9, the J gene TRBJ2-2; 10 bases match TRBD2. There are 18 residues in the CDR3. J gave up 5 bases and V 1 base, and 11 bases lay outside the gene matches. CDR1 SGDLS and CDR2 YYNGEE come from the germline V gene. The CDR3 coding sequence is TGTGCCAGCAGCGTATCGGCTAGCGGGAGATCCCGAACCGGGGAGCTGTTTTTT. As protein: CASSVSASGRSRTGELFF.

V gene TRBV5-1 combines with J gene TRBJ2-1, with TRBD1 identical over 8 bases. Per germline, CDR1 SGHRS and CDR2 YFSETQ. The CDR3 length is 15 residues. J lost 7 bases, V lost 0 bases, and 6 bases had no gene match. CDR3 region: CASSLGGQARNEQFF. CDR3 nucleotide sequence: TGCGCCAGCAGCTTGGGGGGACAGGCGCGAAATGAGCAGTTCTTC.

The V gene is TRBV4-2, the J gene TRBJ1-2, with D tentatively TRBD1 (6 bases). V lost 8 bases and J 5 bases, leaving 18 bases between the germline ends. CDR1 and CDR2 from the germline V gene are LGHNA and YNFKEQ. CDR3 size: 14 residues. The CDR3 reads CASSNDRLGYGYTF. The CDR3 bases are TGTGCCAGCTCAAATGACAGGTTGGGGTATGGCTACACCTTC.

The CDR3 spells CASSDRGRGRLVGNGYTF. The CDR3 DNA sequence: TGTGCCAGCAGTGATCGGGGCAGGGGGCGCTTGGTCGGGAATGGCTACACCTTC. V and J are TRBV2 and TRBJ1-2, with 8 bases aligning to TRBD1. The CDR3 covers 18 residues. Per the germline V gene, CDR1 is SNHLY and CDR2 is FYNNEI. V shed 3 bases, J shed 6 bases, and the junction held 18 bases outside the gene matches.

The chain recombines TRBV6-1 with TRBJ2-1; the D gene is possibly TRBD2 (7 bases). CDR1 and CDR2 (germline): MNHNS, SASEGT. Trimming stripped 6 bases from V and 4 bases from J, with 16 bases between. This CDR3 contains 15 residues. The chain's CDR3 is CASSEVAGAYNEQFF. CDR3 coding DNA: TGTGCCAGCAGCGAGGTGGCGGGGGCGTACAATGAGCAGTTCTTC.

The V and J genes are TRBV11-3 and TRBJ2-1, with TRBD1 matching 9 bases. This CDR3 spans 15 amino acids. Germline V gives CDR1 SGHNT, CDR2 YENEEA. The trim removed 3 bases at V and 2 bases at J, leaving 2 bases unmatched. The CDR3 here is CASSFRTGAYNEQFF. The CDR3 DNA reads as TGTGCCAGCAGCTTCCGGACAGGGGCCTACAATGAGCAGTTCTTC.

V usage is TRBV29-1 and J usage is TRBJ2-7, with TRBD2 identical over 7 bases. The V and J ends lost 5 bases and 7 bases, in that order; junction bases with no gene match: 11. CDR3 size: 13 residues. Germline V gene data show CDR1 as SQVTM and CDR2 as ANQGSEA. The CDR3 nucleotides are TGCAGCGTTCGGACCGTGTTGGGGGGGGAGCAGTACTTC. This codes for CSVRTVLGGEQYF.

V is TRBV4-3 and J is TRBJ2-3; 7 positions match TRBD2. CDR3 length: 16 amino acids. The V gene end was trimmed by 0 bases and the J gene end by 2 bases; junction bases not matched to a gene: 5. Germline CDR1 and CDR2: LGHNA and YSLEER. This CDR3 is CASSQDGGVPTDTQYF. As DNA, the CDR3 is TGCGCCAGCAGCCAAGATGGGGGGGTCCCCACAGATACGCAGTATTTT.